A single sample gave rise to the 16 T cell receptor beta chains below, sequenced in a study of OX40 agonist ivuxolimab in advanced cancers. Method: immunoSEQ multiplex PCR; TCRdb's copy keeps in-frame clones and lacks some. The sample contains under 70,000 clones, approximately 86% of which appear only once. The specimen was CD4+ or CD8+ T cells sorted from blood, collected in a trial of the OX40 agonist ivuxolimab. The receptors come from an adult with an advanced solid tumor such as melanoma, head and neck, liver or kidney cancer.

The V call is TRBV7-9, the J call TRBJ2-7; D not resolved. Germline V gene lookup returns CDR1 SEHNR and CDR2 FQNEAQ (reference sequence). V lost 1 base and J 7 bases, leaving 5 bases between the germline ends. There are 11 residues in the CDR3. CDR3 sequence (DNA): TGTGCCAGCAGCTTAGAGGAAGAGCAGTACTTC. Its protein product is CASSLEEEQYF.

The rearrangement joins TRBV4-1 to TRBJ2-1, with TRBD2 matching 11 bases. The CDR3 extends over 15 amino acids. Germline-derived CDR1 and CDR2 are MGHRA and YSYEKL. Trimming removed 5 bases from V and 7 bases from J; junction bases left unmatched: 7. CDR3 in amino acids: CASSTLAGGGNEQFF. CDR3 nucleotide sequence: TGCGCCAGCAGCACCCTAGCGGGGGGTGGAAATGAGCAGTTCTTC.

This clone was counted between two and nine times. The chain combines TRBV7-9 with TRBJ2-3, with 8 bases matching TRBD1. The CDR3 covers 16 residues. CDR1 is SEHNR, CDR2 FQNEAQ, per germline (reference sequence). V gave up 5 bases and J gave up 4 bases; unmatched junction bases: 11. The CDR3 coding sequence is TGTGCCAGCAGCCGATTTAGACAGGGGTTCGCAGATACGCAGTATTTT. This codes for CASSRFRQGFADTQYF.

This clone was recorded a few times. The V and J genes are TRBV19 and TRBJ1-4, with D possibly TRBD1 on 5 matching bases. Trimming pared 1 base from V and 0 bases from J, leaving 18 bases between. The CDR3 spans 19 residues. Germline V gene data show CDR1 as LNHDA and CDR2 as SQIVND (reference sequence). CDR3 coding DNA: TGTGCCAGTAGTATAGCCCCTCTCCAGGGCGACGCAACTAATGAAAAACTGTTTTTT. The encoded protein is CASSIAPLQGDATNEKLFF.

V and J are TRBV21-1 and TRBJ1-1. TRBV21-1 is a documented pseudogene. The CDR3 is 12 amino acids. CDR3 sequence reads: CASRGWPVRSRF. The CDR3 DNA reads as TGTGCCAGCAGAGGGTGGCCCGTACGGTCGCGGTTT.

J is TRBJ2-1 and V is TRBV4-3, with no clear D. V lost 4 bases and J 0 bases, leaving 13 bases between the germline ends. The CDR3 extends over 16 amino acids. Germline V CDR1 and CDR2: LGHNA, YSLEER. Here the CDR3 DNA reads TGCGCCAGCAGCCCCTCGGAAATGAGCTCCTACAATGAGCAGTTCTTC. It translates to CASSPSEMSSYNEQFF.

The chain has TRBV5-6 and TRBJ2-7, with D possibly TRBD2 on 5 matching bases. The ends were cut back, 3 bases at V and 5 bases at J, with 15 bases in the middle. The CDR3 covers 14 residues. CDR1 is SGHDT and CDR2 is YYEEEE in the germline V gene. This CDR3 is CASSYPPGINEQYF. The CDR3 coding sequence is TGTGCCAGCAGCTACCCGCCGGGAATCAACGAGCAGTACTTC.

A remark on this clone: Here the CDR3 omits its conserved ending phenylalanine or tryptophan, so a read error is the likely source. The V gene is TRBV6-5, the J gene TRBJ1-6; D not resolved. Looked up from germline, CDR1 is MNHEY and CDR2 is SVGAGI. V was trimmed by 8 bases and J by 6 bases, leaving 11 bases between them. The CDR3 extends over 13 amino acids. The CDR3 bases are TGTGCCAGCCGGAGTAGTGCTAATTCACCCCTCCACCTT. Its protein product is CASRSSANSPLHL.

CDR3 sequence: CSVGPDTMTDTQYF. In DNA form, the CDR3 reads TGCAGCGTAGGGCCCGATACTATGACAGATACGCAGTATTTT. The genes are TRBV29-1 and TRBJ2-3; D call uncertain. CDR3 length equals 14 residues. Looked up from germline, CDR1 is SQVTM and CDR2 is ANQGSEA. The V end lost 6 bases, the J end lost 3 bases, and 16 bases lay between the germline ends.

The chain combines TRBV2 with TRBJ2-3; D gene ambiguous. The V end lost 6 bases, the J end lost 0 bases, and 16 bases lay between the germline ends. Germline V CDR1 and CDR2: SNHLY, FYNNEI. This CDR3 has 16 residues. The CDR3 bases are TGTGCCAGCAGCAGGAATCCTACCCACAGCACAGATACGCAGTATTTT. This gives the protein CASSRNPTHSTDTQYF.

The chain couples TRBV5-3 to TRBJ2-1; 7 bases match TRBD1. TRBV5-3 counts as an open reading frame of uncertain function. This CDR3 comprises 15 residues. Trimming cost V 4 bases and J 2 bases; bases outside gene matches: 6. CDR3 sequence reads: CARSLGQFAYNEQFF. CDR3 nucleotides: TGTGCCAGAAGCCTGGGACAGTTTGCCTACAATGAGCAGTTCTTC.

The chain has TRBV19 and TRBJ2-5, with D possibly TRBD2 on 5 matching bases. The J call may be in error: the DNA end matches TRBJ2-7 better. Germline lookup yields CDR1 LNHDA and CDR2 SQIVND (reference sequence). This CDR3 has 15 residues. CDR3: CASSIDLGDSYEQYF. CDR3 DNA: TGTGCCAGTAGTATAGATCTCGGGGATTCCTACGAGCAGTACTTC.

The chain links TRBV10-3 to TRBJ2-2, with a weak D call TRBD1 (5 bases). The CDR3 length is 13 residues. In germline, CDR1 is ENHRY, CDR2 SYGVKD. V was pared by 8 bases and J by 7 bases, with 14 bases between. As DNA, the CDR3 is TGTGCCATCGACCGAGAAAGGGGCGGGGAGCTGTTTTTT. It encodes CAIDRERGGELFF.

In this sample, this clone turned up a few times. V usage is TRBV6-5 and J usage is TRBJ1-2; D might be TRBD1 (5 bases). The germline V gene has CDR1 MNHEY and CDR2 SVGAGI. Trimming took off 2 bases at V and 2 bases at J, with 12 bases between the two ends. CDR3 length: 15 amino acids. The DNA of the CDR3 is TGTGCCAGCAGTTACGAGCGTAGGGGCAACTATGGCTACACCTTC. This translates into CASSYERRGNYGYTF.

This clone was observed once. The chain recombines TRBV10-3 with TRBJ1-1, with D perhaps matching TRBD1 (5 bases). The length of the CDR3 is 12 residues. From germline, CDR1 is ENHRY and CDR2 SYGVKD. Trimming shortened V by 5 bases and J by 1 base, and 5 bases separated the two germline ends. The CDR3 loop is CAISTGNTEAFF. The CDR3 DNA is TGTGCCATCAGTACAGGGAACACTGAAGCTTTCTTT.

This chain joins TRBV4-3 and TRBJ2-3, with 9 bases that match TRBD2. The length of the CDR3 is 21 residues. V shed 0 bases and J 2 bases; nucleotides not matched to a gene: 18. Per the germline V gene, CDR1 is LGHNA and CDR2 is YSLEER. The CDR3, as DNA: TGCGCCAGCAGCCAAGAATTGGTTGGGTTAGCGGGGGAATACTTCACAGATACGCAGTATTTT. Translation gives CASSQELVGLAGEYFTDTQYF.